One sample yielded the 8 T cell receptor beta chains listed below, sequenced in a study of chemoradiotherapy in HPV16-positive cancers. The method was immunoSEQ multiplex PCR; TCRdb's version includes in-frame clones alone and lacks a portion of them. The data contain about 4,000 clones, 75% of them singletons. Sampling was done from a patient who underwent chemoradiotherapy. These receptor sequences come from a human donor with HPV-associated anogenital cancer.

DNA for the CDR3: TGTGCCAGCAGCCAGGCCCTCTATGGGACAGGGGACGAAAAACTGTTTTTT. Its protein product is CASSQALYGTGDEKLFF. The chain is built from TRBV4-2 and TRBJ1-4; 10 bases fit TRBD1. The CDR3 spans 17 residues. The germline V gene has CDR1 LGHNA and CDR2 YNFKEQ. V lost 3 bases and J lost 8; bases outside the gene matches: 12.

The chain combines TRBV28 with TRBJ1-4; D not certain. The CDR3 has 13 residues. Trimming removed 10 bases from V and 7 bases from J, with 16 bases in between. Germline loops: CDR1 MDHEN, CDR2 SYDVKM. The CDR3 region has the DNA TGTGCCATCGAGACGGGAAAAGGTGAAAAACTGTTTTTT. It encodes CAIETGKGEKLFF.

The CDR3 sequence is CASSSGLALSTDTQYF. As DNA, the CDR3 is TGTGCCAGCAGTTCCGGACTAGCGCTTAGCACAGATACGCAGTATTTT. The chain links TRBV28 to TRBJ2-3, with 9 positions matching TRBD2. Trimming at V came to 4 bases and at J to 0 bases, leaving 5 bases not matched to a gene. The CDR3 runs 16 residues. CDR1 MDHEN and CDR2 SYDVKM come from the germline V gene.

The gene calls are TRBV5-5 and TRBJ2-3; 9 bases align to TRBD1. The germline CDR1 and CDR2 sequences are SGHKS and YYEKEE (reference sequence). J lost 3 bases, V lost 4 bases, and 12 bases had no gene match. This CDR3 is 17 amino acids long. CDR3 nucleotides: TGTGCCAGCAGCCCCACAGGGGGCGCGGGGTGGACAGATACGCAGTATTTT. It translates to CASSPTGGAGWTDTQYF.

The J gene is TRBJ1-3, the V gene TRBV28; D unclear. The germline V and J ends were trimmed by 6 bases and 3 bases, with 12 bases remaining between them. The CDR3 has 14 residues. Germline CDR1 MDHEN, CDR2 SYDVKM. The CDR3 protein is CASSPLTGGNTIYF. Here the CDR3 DNA reads TGTGCCAGCAGCCCCCTAACGGGTGGAAACACCATATATTTT.

V and J are TRBV4-1 and TRBJ1-5, with D hard to call. From germline, CDR1 is MGHRA and CDR2 YSYEKL. Trimming took 4 bases from V and 0 from J, leaving 13 bases between them. The CDR3 has 16 residues. CDR3 loop: CASSPRLDVSNQPQHF. As DNA, the CDR3 is TGCGCCAGCAGCCCTAGACTGGACGTTAGCAATCAGCCCCAGCATTTT.

The chain has TRBV9 and TRBJ2-1; D is perhaps TRBD1 (6 bases). Germline loops: CDR1 SGDLS, CDR2 YYNGEE. CDR3 length: 16 residues. V was pared by 2 bases and J by 2 bases, with 14 bases between. In nucleotides, the CDR3 is TGTGCCAGCAGCGTGGGATACAGGGCTACCTACAATGAGCAGTTCTTC. Amino acids: CASSVGYRATYNEQFF.

This clone was counted a few times. The CDR3 bases are TGTGCCAGTAGTATCTGGGACAATGAGCAGTTCTTC. This gives the protein CASSIWDNEQFF. The V call is TRBV19, the J call TRBJ2-1; D call uncertain. The germline CDR1 and CDR2 sequences are LNHDA and SQIVND (reference sequence). Trimming stripped 3 bases from V and 5 bases from J, with 5 bases between. This CDR3 is built from 12 residues.